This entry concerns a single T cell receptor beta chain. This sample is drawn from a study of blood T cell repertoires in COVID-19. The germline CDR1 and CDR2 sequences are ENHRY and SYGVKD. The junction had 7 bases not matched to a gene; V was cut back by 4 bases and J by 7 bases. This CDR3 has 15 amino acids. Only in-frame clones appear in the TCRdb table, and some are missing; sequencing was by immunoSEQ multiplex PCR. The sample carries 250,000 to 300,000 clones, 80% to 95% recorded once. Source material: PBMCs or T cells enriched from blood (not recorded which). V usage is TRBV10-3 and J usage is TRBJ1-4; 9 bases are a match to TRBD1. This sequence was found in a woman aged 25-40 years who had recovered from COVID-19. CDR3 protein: CAISGGQGGSEKLFF. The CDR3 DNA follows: TGTGCCATCAGTGGGGGACAGGGTGGATCTGAAAAACTGTTTTTT.